These T cell receptor beta chains were read from a single sample in a study of T-cell reconstitution after alpha-beta-depleted transplantation in children. TCRdb analysed the PCR reads with MiXCR anew, one entry per CDR3 protein. The sample lists 500,000 to 750,000 distinct CDR3 sequences; roughly 30% were seen once. Here the sequenced sample was PBMCs, taken before TCRalphabeta/CD19-depleted stem cell transplant. The receptors come from a boy younger than two with Wiskott-Aldrich syndrome, due to receive a stem cell transplant. CDR3s include the opening cysteine and the closing phenylalanine or tryptophan.

j_call: TRBJ2-1
v_call: TRBV4-1
cdr3_aa: CASSQDRVGSSYNEQFF

j_call: TRBJ1-5
v_call: TRBV7-8
cdr3_aa: CASSLNFGDRNNQPQHF

j_call: TRBJ1-6
v_call: TRBV4-2
cdr3_aa: CASSQDVRPERPLHF

j_call: TRBJ2-1
v_call: TRBV3-1
cdr3_aa: CASSPFGNEQFF

j_call: TRBJ2-1
v_call: TRBV20-1
cdr3_aa: CSAHPIGSYNEQFF

j_call: TRBJ2-1
v_call: TRBV5-1
cdr3_aa: CASSLPGLAGGTYNEQFF

j_call: TRBJ1-1
v_call: TRBV5-1
cdr3_aa: CASSRIKGARVDTEAFF

j_call: TRBJ2-5
v_call: TRBV14
cdr3_aa: CASSQDFGVWETQYF

j_call: -
v_call: TRBV10-3
cdr3_aa: CATQAGLAGYEQYF

j_call: TRBJ2-3
v_call: TRBV12-3/TRBV12-4
cdr3_aa: CASSLGGVVGDTQYF

j_call: TRBJ2-5
v_call: TRBV4-2
cdr3_aa: CASSQGLAGETQYF

j_call: TRBJ2-1
v_call: TRBV5-1
cdr3_aa: CASSLDAINEQFF

j_call: TRBJ2-7
v_call: TRBV4-1
cdr3_aa: CASSPLDRTGPDLYEQYF

j_call: TRBJ1-1
v_call: TRBV7-6
cdr3_aa: CASSFGRSNTEAFF

j_call: TRBJ2-7
v_call: TRBV5-1
cdr3_aa: CASSPLGDSVEQYF

j_call: TRBJ2-3
v_call: TRBV20-1
cdr3_aa: CSATTSGRMKFTQYF

j_call: TRBJ2-7
v_call: TRBV27
cdr3_aa: CASSLYGTPYYEQYF

j_call: TRBJ2-1
v_call: TRBV5-1
cdr3_aa: CASSILAASSYNEQFF

j_call: TRBJ2-2
v_call: TRBV5-1
cdr3_aa: CASSHGRRNTGELFF

j_call: TRBJ2-7
v_call: TRBV20-1
cdr3_aa: CSAPPTGYEQYF

j_call: TRBJ2-2
v_call: TRBV5-1
cdr3_aa: CASSASGTGFPGELFF

j_call: TRBJ1-1
v_call: TRBV7-2
cdr3_aa: CASSLDGTGDTEAFF

j_call: TRBJ1-2
v_call: TRBV9
cdr3_aa: CASSVADSPGDYGYTF

j_call: TRBJ2-1
v_call: TRBV20-1
cdr3_aa: CSARPGSGSYNEQFF

j_call: TRBJ1-4
v_call: TRBV27
cdr3_aa: CASRQSGTLREKLFF

j_call: TRBJ2-3
v_call: TRBV7-9
cdr3_aa: CASSSRPYTTQYF

j_call: TRBJ1-2
v_call: TRBV6-5
cdr3_aa: CASSYKGNDYGYTF

j_call: TRBJ2-7
v_call: TRBV6-5
cdr3_aa: CASSYSGQTPYEQYF

j_call: TRBJ2-1
v_call: TRBV7-9
cdr3_aa: CASRFSGKEQFF

j_call: TRBJ2-3
v_call: TRBV5-1
cdr3_aa: CASSLVRGRAGGITDTQYF